This paragraph covers one T cell receptor beta chain sequence. Germline V CDR1 and CDR2: SGHRS, YFSETQ. Trimming cost V 0 bases and J 5 bases; bases outside gene matches: 10. This CDR3 contains 16 residues. The sample's treatment: some 20 received Ad26.COV2.S at low or high dose, single or two shots; several received placebo; per-sample allocation not given. Sampling occurred on day 63 after the first vaccine or placebo injection. This record belongs to a study of Ad26.COV2.S vaccination and SARS-CoV-2 variants. Clones were read by immunoSEQ multiplex PCR, and TCRdb kept only the in-frame ones, dropping some. The sample has around 270,000 clones; roughly 85% are singletons.

This TCR came from a person aged 18-60 years who received the Ad26.COV2.S COVID-19 vaccine or a placebo. The specimen was peripheral blood, collected in a trial of Ad26.COV2.S vaccine versus placebo. The chain employs TRBV5-1 and TRBJ2-5; TRBD2 aligns across 7 bases. The CDR3 nucleotides read TGCGCCAGCAGCTTGGCTATACTAGCGAGTAAGGAGACCCAGTACTTC. Protein product: CASSLAILASKETQYF.